This entry concerns a single TCR beta chain. What this receptor recognizes is not known. Base qualities are not at hand, and no much larger clone is one base apart. Deletion took 6 bases off V and 4 bases off J, with a span of 10 bases between the germline ends. Reading from cysteine to phenylalanine, the CDR3 counts 12 amino acids. Only the CDR3 DNA stays, 36 bases, in frame from base 1. The germline V gene provides CDR1 KGHSH and CDR2 LQKENI. Library creation used the immunoSEQ multiplex PCR assay. The multiplex PCR relied on a mix of 60 forward primers for TCR Vbeta segments and 13 reverse primers for TCR Jbeta segments. A multiplex PCR assay on genomic DNA amplified the CDR3 region of rearranged TCR beta genes. The Illumina HiSeq System was used to sequence the amplified TCR beta libraries as 87-base-pair reads. Per the authors' processing: In a later analysis, 70 million to 95 million unique TCR beta chains were counted across the 500 to 850 repertoires, and roughly 10 million of these chains were shared by at least two donors. Raw reads were error-corrected and collapsed into unique sequences with a nearest-neighbor algorithm that merged closely related sequences to remove PCR and sequencing errors. Alignment of CDR3 sequences to IMGT reference sequences was used to assign V, D and J gene segments. For a sequence to be retained, a match of at least six nucleotides to both a V gene segment and a J gene segment was required. Rearrangements were classified as productive when the CDR3 lacked stop codons and remained in frame with V and J, and all other rearrangements were classified as non-productive. CDR3 was defined according to IMGT convention as the region running from the second conserved V-encoded cysteine to the conserved J-encoded phenylalanine. The earlier analysis of some 540 of the donors excluded any sequence lacking an unambiguous match to a single V gene segment. In an earlier analysis of several hundred of the donors, V segments were called functional above 56.7% productive rearrangements and were called segregating when the between-donor standard deviation exceeded 5%. To diagnose cytomegalovirus status from the catalog of TCR beta chain sequences, a statistical classification framework was built. In a later analysis, TCR nucleotide sequences were compared against IMGT/GENE-DB human TR gene sequences so that V and J genes could be assigned. The TCRdist pipeline was used in a later analysis to assign CDR3 sequences and most-parsimonious VDJ recombination scenarios. In a later analysis, each TCR beta chain was defined by its CDR3 amino acid sequence together with its V-gene family, and reads lacking a unique V-gene family were excluded. In a later analysis, several hundred highly shared, low-generation-probability nucleotide sequences were removed to address suspected cross-contamination and a sequencing artifact. In a later analysis, a clonal expansion index for each public chain was calculated from normalized within-repertoire ranks of inferred template counts. A later analysis computed generation probabilities with a VDJ recombination model fitted to out-of-frame rearrangements, and checked the results against IGoR. In a later analysis, hypergeometric tests were used to score TCR-TCR, TCR-HLA and TCR-CMV co-occurrence, with a repertoire-size bias correction applied to TCR pairs. A later analysis estimated false discovery rates by permuting HLA or CMV assignments 20 times. In a later analysis, co-occurring TCRs were grouped using DBSCAN, with TCRdist sequence similarity added in when clustering inside HLA-allele-positive subsets. Repertoires with fewer than 30,000 or more than 120,000 public chains, plus five repertoires with anomalous nucleotide sharing, were excluded from co-occurrence clustering. As stored in TCRdb, this immuneACCESS dataset retains in-frame rearrangements with V and J assigned. A fraction of the clones does not appear; measured against another copy, unresolved V genes explain less than half of the discrepancy, and the remainder lacks a known reason. V, J and clone size are those of that table, while D and trimming were read from the DNA. The sample includes about 180,000 clones, with roughly 85% observed a single time. The top ten constitute roughly 0.76% of the sample.

The cohort comprised some 680 healthy bone marrow donors. Cohort members were all nominally healthy when sampled, although unrecorded immune exposures were likely present. The donor tested CMV seronegative, placing the donor among the 350 to 400 seronegative members of the cohort. A peripheral blood sample was collected from each donor, and TCR beta sequencing was performed on peripheral blood mononuclear cells. Genomic DNA extraction from the blood cell samples was performed with the Qiagen DNeasy Blood Extraction Kit. The data are from a study of cytomegalovirus exposure and HLA in healthy donors (dated by TCRdb to about 2017). Turning to the overall study: An earlier analysis of about 530 of the donors reported approximately 300 Gb of sequence data and 95 million to 120 million unique TCR beta sequences obtained from about 179 million T cells. The genetic ancestry cluster associated with self-reported Caucasian donors included around 76% of the roughly 400 genotyped donors. The T cell repertoires of 670 or so subjects were profiled by immunosequencing and related to cytomegalovirus serostatus. A later analysis re-examined previously published TCR beta repertoires from roughly 650 donors and added high-resolution HLA genotyping to investigate patterns of TCR occurrence. HLA typing included class I and class II loci at four-digit resolution. Every discovery cohort repertoire had been produced on one sequencing platform. A later genetic analysis took genome-wide SNP genotypes for 398 of the 666 donors and used that subset as a discovery cohort. The aim of the study was to test whether cataloging public T cell receptors could identify signatures of past pathogen exposure. Rather than using new phenotypic data, the later analysis identified candidate immune exposures from TCR beta sequences and from how often those sequences occurred across donors. Roughly 300 gigabases of sequencing data and around 85 million unique TCR sequences made up an early release that covered under 750 HLA-typed donors. Among about 400 genotyped donors of the cohort, an average of approximately 240,000 unique TCR beta nucleotide sequences was sequenced per donor, of which roughly 17% were non-productive. In addition to the first cohort of 666 subjects, a separate validation cohort of around 110 different subjects was used. High-throughput TCR immunosequencing, statistical association of individual TCRs with disease status, and machine learning were combined to predict cytomegalovirus infection status. Typing coverage differed by locus: A, B, C, DRB1 and DQB1 were typed in roughly 620-640 donors, DQA1 in 522, DPA1 in 600 to 610, and DPB1 in 400 to 480. Roughly five DR-DQ haplotypes were handled as single units for association and clustering, since linkage in the cohort was strong. Donor age, sex, ethnicity and CMV serostatus were collected together with the repertoire data. In an earlier analysis of over 550 of the donors, high-throughput TCR beta sequencing was used to judge whether each TCR beta V gene segment behaved as functional or pseudogenic.

Findings and caveats that apply to the study as a whole: The 87-base-pair reads could not distinguish some IMGT-functional V segments, including TRBV6-2 and TRBV6-3, so those segments were excluded. A later analysis found that most CMV-associated TCR beta chains appeared HLA-restricted, with HLA associations seemingly driven largely by CMV exposure. In an earlier analysis of 500 to 650 of the donors, most TCR beta V segments appeared in productive rearrangements about 87% or about 30% of the time, broadly matching IMGT annotations. Most TCR sequences were observed very rarely across donors, whereas some public TCRs were present in many individuals. V-gene and J-gene trimming of TCR beta chains was associated with a missense DCLRE1C variant in a later genetic analysis, and the association was replicated in an independent cohort. Strong co-occurrence of HLA alleles, especially DR and DQ, made assigning TCR associations to individual alleles difficult. Because HLA typing was unavailable for some donors at each locus, only the typed subset was used in association tests. In this cohort, only TCR beta chains were sequenced, and detectable features were limited by the absence of alpha or paired-chain data. A cluster of highly shared sequence variants was judged likely to represent a technical artifact of the sequencing pipeline. In a later genetic analysis, fewer N-insertions in productive TCRs were reported among donors in an Asian-associated ancestry cluster than the approximately 630-donor mean. A later analysis found that HLA-associated TCR beta chains were more clonally expanded and had lower generation probabilities than equally common non-associated chains. In a later analysis, about 16,000 TCR beta sequences were associated with specific HLA alleles at a false discovery rate of 0.05. A further reported finding was that TCR beta sequences accurately predicted the HLA-A and HLA-B alleles for most subjects in the first cohort. Presence/absence analyses assumed roughly uniform sequencing depth across donors, an assumption that may not hold. In vitro tests confirmed that a few of the cytomegalovirus-associated TCR beta chains recognize cytomegalovirus antigens. Correlated functional status among segregating V segments might reflect linkage disequilibrium, but an unknown experimental factor could not be ruled out. According to a later analysis, parvovirus B19, influenza, CMV and Epstein-Barr virus appeared linked to several top co-occurrence clusters. Immune exposure information for the cohort was limited to CMV serostatus. The classifier was reported to diagnose cytomegalovirus status with high specificity and sensitivity in both the original cohort and the validation cohort. In a later analysis, TCR association rates were found to vary across HLA loci, with the most associated TCRs seen for DRB1 alleles and the fewest for HLA-C alleles. In the study, 150 to 200 TCR beta chains were listed as associated with cytomegalovirus. About 17 rarely observed V segments, including chromosome 9 orphons, were excluded from the earlier analysis of approximately 600 of the donors because counts were too low. The authors suggested that the approach could potentially be extended to other disease states and immunological phenotypes.

This receptor was taken from a woman aged 40 to 50 in good health and CMV-seronegative. The sample comprised PBMCs. The chain uses TRBV18 and TRBJ2-7; TRBD2 could be the D gene, as 6 bases match. In nucleotide form, the sequence is TGTGCCAGCTCCGGAGGGACGTACGAGCAGTACTTC. It translates to CASSGGTYEQYF.